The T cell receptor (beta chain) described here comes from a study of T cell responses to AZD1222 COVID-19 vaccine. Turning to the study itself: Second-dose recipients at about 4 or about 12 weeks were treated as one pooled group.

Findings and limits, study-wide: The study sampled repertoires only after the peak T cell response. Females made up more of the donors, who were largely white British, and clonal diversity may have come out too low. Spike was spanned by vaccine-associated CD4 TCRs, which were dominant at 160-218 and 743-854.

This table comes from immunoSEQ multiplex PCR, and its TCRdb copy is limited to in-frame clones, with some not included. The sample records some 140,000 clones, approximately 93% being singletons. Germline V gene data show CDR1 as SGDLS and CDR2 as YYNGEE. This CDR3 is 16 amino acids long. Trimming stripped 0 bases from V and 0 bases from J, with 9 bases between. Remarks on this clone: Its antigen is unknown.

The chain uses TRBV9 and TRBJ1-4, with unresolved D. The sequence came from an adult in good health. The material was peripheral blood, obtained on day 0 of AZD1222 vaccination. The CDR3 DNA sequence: TGTGCCAGCAGCGTAGATCCAGGAACAACTAATGAAAAACTGTTTTTT. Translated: CASSVDPGTTNEKLFF.